The 18 T cell receptor beta chains below were found in one sample sequenced in a study of shared clonotypes between healthy human individuals. Using immunoSEQ multiplex PCR, the repertoire was profiled, and TCRdb retains in-frame clones only, with some absent. The sample carries 1.5 million to 2.5 million clones, about 95% recorded once. CD45RO negativity and positive selection for CCR7 defined naive CD8 cells, a population that excluded terminally differentiated effector memory CD45RA+ cells. Sequenced: naive CD8+ T cells sorted from blood. The receptors were gathered from a man aged 18 to 30 in good health.

The V and J genes are TRBV6-5 and TRBJ1-2; possibly TRBD1 for D (6 bases). Between the trimmed V and J ends, which lost 2 bases and 11 bases, there was a span of 15 bases. The CDR3 extends over 13 amino acids. Germline-derived CDR1 and CDR2 are MNHEY and SVGAGI. The CDR3 coding sequence is TGTGCCAGCAGTTACGGGAAGGGGGAGGGATACACCTTC. Translating it yields CASSYGKGEGYTF.

The V call is TRBV2, the J call TRBJ2-7; TRBD2 agrees at 11 bases. Germline CDR1 and CDR2: SNHLY and FYNNEI. The CDR3 consists of 15 residues. V shed 6 bases and J 6 bases; nucleotides not matched to a gene: 10. In DNA form, the CDR3 reads TGTGCCAGCAGGGCTTCGGGGACTAGCGGTGGCGAGCAGTACTTC. Amino acid sequence: CASRASGTSGGEQYF.

The J gene is TRBJ2-7, the V gene TRBV5-6; 13 positions agree with TRBD2. The length of the CDR3 is 15 residues. J was trimmed by 5 bases and V by 5 bases; bases with no gene match: 7. Germline V gives CDR1 SGHDT, CDR2 YYEEEE. CDR3 DNA sequence: TGTGCCAGCAGTTGGACTAGCGGGAGTTCCCACGAGCAGTACTTC. This gives the protein CASSWTSGSSHEQYF.

The chain couples TRBV2 to TRBJ1-3, with a possible D match to TRBD1 (5 bases). V was clipped by 4 bases and J by 3 bases, with 13 bases between them. Germline CDR1 and CDR2: SNHLY and FYNNEI. This CDR3 contains 15 residues. In DNA, the CDR3 is TGTGCCAGCAGTGCCGTGACAGTAATTGGAAACACCATATATTTT. Translated, it gives CASSAVTVIGNTIYF.

The chain recombines TRBV12-5 with TRBJ2-7; D is uncertain. The CDR3 extends over 14 amino acids. Germline lookup yields CDR1 LGHNT and CDR2 FRNRAP. V lost 5 bases and J 2 bases, leaving 13 bases between the germline ends. The CDR3 nucleotides read TGTGCTAGTGGTCGTTCCTGGCCTCCCTACGAGCAGTACTTC. Translating it yields CASGRSWPPYEQYF.

On this clone: This same CDR3 is encoded by further DNA sequences in the sample. Here the CDR3 reads CASSLSGGPGELFF. CDR3 nucleotides: TGTGCCAGCAGTTTATCCGGAGGCCCCGGGGAGCTGTTTTTT. The chain uses TRBV28 and TRBJ2-2, with D perhaps TRBD2 (5 bases). Germline assignment: CDR1 MDHEN and CDR2 SYDVKM. This CDR3 is 14 amino acids long. V shed 1 base and J shed 6 bases, with 9 bases lying between them.

The genes are TRBV7-8 and TRBJ2-7; 7 bases align to TRBD1. The germline V gene has CDR1 SGHVS and CDR2 FQNEAQ. The CDR3 contains 15 residues. Germline trimming cut 0 bases from V and 0 bases from J; bases unmatched to any gene: 2. The CDR3 sequence: CASSLARGYSYEQYF. The DNA for the CDR3 is TGTGCCAGCAGCTTAGCCAGGGGGTACTCCTACGAGCAGTACTTC.

The chain is built from TRBV2 and TRBJ2-3; the match to TRBD2 covers 9 bases. The germline CDR1 and CDR2 sequences are SNHLY and FYNNEI. The V and J ends lost 8 bases and 2 bases, in that order; junction bases with no gene match: 11. This CDR3 has 16 amino acids. CDR3 protein: CASPGVSGGPTDTQYF. The CDR3 DNA sequence: TGTGCCAGCCCCGGGGTGAGCGGGGGGCCCACAGATACGCAGTATTTT.

The genes are TRBV6-1 and TRBJ2-7; a weak D match, TRBD2 (6 bases). The CDR3 is 14 amino acids. CDR1 and CDR2 (germline): MNHNS, SASEGT. The V end lost 3 bases, the J end lost 4 bases, and 13 bases lay between the germline ends. As DNA, the CDR3 is TGTGCCAGCAGTGATGTCGGGAGCTGGTACGAGCAGTACTTC. Translated: CASSDVGSWYEQYF.

V gene TRBV27 combines with J gene TRBJ2-3; 10 bases align to TRBD2. The CDR3 runs 16 residues. From germline, CDR1 is MNHEY and CDR2 SMNVEV (reference sequence). The trim removed 6 bases at V and 2 bases at J, leaving 8 bases unmatched. The CDR3 loop is CASSQLAGRPTDTQYF. The CDR3 DNA follows: TGTGCCAGCAGCCAACTAGCGGGGCGACCCACAGATACGCAGTATTTT.

The CDR3 DNA reads TGTGCCAGCAAGCGAAACCCCACATCGACCTACGAGCAGTACTTC. Its protein is CASKRNPTSTYEQYF. This rearrangement joins TRBV9 to TRBJ2-7; D is uncertain. Germline CDR1 reads SGDLS; CDR2 reads YYNGEE. The CDR3 length is 15 residues. With 6 bases removed from V and 2 bases from J, the gap between germline ends came to 18 bases.

The chain combines TRBV28 with TRBJ1-1; 8 bases align to TRBD1. Germline assignment: CDR1 MDHEN and CDR2 SYDVKM. This CDR3 has 14 residues. V was pared by 7 bases and J by 1 base, with 5 bases of the junction left unmatched. The CDR3, as DNA: TGTGCCAGCACCAGGACAGGGACGAACACTGAAGCTTTCTTT. It codes for CASTRTGTNTEAFF.

CDR3 DNA: TGTGCCACTCTTTCGGGACAGAAGATTCACGAGCAGTACTTC. Translating it yields CATLSGQKIHEQYF. The chain couples TRBV6-1 to TRBJ2-7; 7 nucleotides match TRBD1. V lost 10 bases and J lost 5; bases outside the gene matches: 14. This CDR3 is built from 14 residues. Per the germline V gene, CDR1 is MNHNS and CDR2 is SASEGT.

CDR3 bases: TGTGCCTCCGGGACATGGAATGAAAAACTGTTTTTT. Protein sequence: CASGTWNEKLFF. The J gene is TRBJ1-4, the V gene TRBV30, with TRBD1 as a possible D gene (6 bases). Per germline, CDR1 GTSNPN and CDR2 SVGIG (reference sequence). The germline V and J ends were trimmed by 7 bases and 5 bases, with 11 bases remaining between them. The CDR3 loop spans 12 amino acids.

For this clone: Other DNA sequences in the same sample also yield this CDR3. The chain combines TRBV5-1 with TRBJ2-3; D tentatively reads TRBD1 or TRBD2 (6 bases each). Germline V gene sequence: CDR1 SGHRS, CDR2 YFSETQ. V was trimmed by 0 bases and J by 4 bases, leaving 12 bases between them. The CDR3 extends over 15 amino acids. The CDR3 sequence is CASSLEGGGPDTQYF. CDR3 bases: TGCGCCAGCAGCTTGGAGGGGGGTGGCCCAGATACGCAGTATTTT.

This sequence joins TRBV5-1 and TRBJ2-5, with TRBD2 matching over 9 bases. The CDR3 spans 15 residues. Germline V gene lookup returns CDR1 SGHRS and CDR2 YFSETQ. After removal of 3 bases from V and 4 bases from J, the junction contained 7 bases not matched to a gene. CDR3 amino acids: CASSWDLSGGETQYF. The DNA of the CDR3 is TGCGCCAGCAGCTGGGATCTTAGCGGGGGAGAGACCCAGTACTTC.

As to this clone: Other DNA sequences in this specimen translate into the identical CDR3. The genes are TRBV9 and TRBJ2-7, with D perhaps assigned TRBD1 or TRBD2 (6 bases each). Germline V gives CDR1 SGDLS, CDR2 YYNGEE. This CDR3 is 14 amino acids long. V was trimmed by 4 bases and J by 0 bases, leaving 11 bases between them. The CDR3 sequence is CASSLGGPSYEQYF. In DNA, the CDR3 is TGTGCCAGCAGCCTCGGGGGCCCCTCCTACGAGCAGTACTTC.

CDR3 sequence: CASSVRAGNTEAFF. The CDR3, as DNA: TGTGCCAGCAGCGTACGGGCTGGAAACACTGAAGCTTTCTTT. The chain combines TRBV9 with TRBJ1-1; D remains unclear. The CDR3 runs to 14 residues. V lost 1 base and J lost 2, with 9 bases in between. Germline CDR1 is SGDLS and CDR2 is YYNGEE.